This T cell receptor (beta chain) was found in a study of blood T cell repertoires in COVID-19. TCRdb's copy holds only in-frame clones and misses some; the assay was immunoSEQ multiplex PCR. In the table there are a few hundred thousand clones, around 90% of which are singletons. The V end lost 2 bases, the J end lost 7 bases, and 9 bases lay between the germline ends. CDR3 length: 13 residues. Germline V gene lookup returns CDR1 LGHNA and CDR2 YSLEER. The gene calls are TRBV4-3 and TRBJ2-1, with D possibly TRBD1 on 5 matching bases. Specimen: PBMCs or T cells enriched from blood (not recorded which). The clonotype comes from a human donor in a cohort exposed to, infected with or recovered from COVID-19 (not recorded which). The donor label of this sample is uncertain. The CDR3 DNA follows: TGCGCCAGCAGCCAAAGGCACAGGAATGAGCAGTTCTTC. It codes for CASSQRHRNEQFF.